This entry features one T cell receptor (beta chain) sequence. These data are taken from a study of blood T cell repertoires in COVID-19. For the study at large: Sources were T cells, B-cell-depleted T cells, or PBMCs; the material itself was cDNA or gDNA.

This CDR3 is built from 14 residues. V was pared by 6 bases and J by 6 bases, with 7 bases of the junction left unmatched. Germline assignment: CDR1 SGHAT and CDR2 FQNNGV. Original data processing: Reference gene primer amplification gave nucleated cell count estimates. Profiled with immunoSEQ multiplex PCR; TCRdb holds only in-frame clones, not every one. V and J calls plus clone size are reproduced from that table; the DNA served to infer D and trimming. The data contain 100,000 or so clones, roughly 80% of them seen just once; the ten biggest clones take up 15%. The TCR comes from a woman of 80 years or more with acute or convalescent COVID-19. The source material was peripheral blood. The chain carries TRBV11-2 and TRBJ2-3, with TRBD1 matching 9 bases. The CDR3 nucleotides are TGTGCCAGCAGTCAACAGGGGGCACGGGATACGCAGTATTTT. Encoded protein: CASSQQGARDTQYF.